The T cell receptor beta chain under discussion was sequenced for a study of T-cell memory formation after mild COVID-19. Study as a whole: The two donors had largely donor-specific TCR clusters. Overall study findings and caveats: In pre-infection memory, a portion of responding clones appeared, which suggested that cross-reactive memory joined.

Germline V CDR1 and CDR2: SGHRS, YFSETQ. V was shortened by 2 bases and J by 2 bases, with 8 bases between the two germline ends. The CDR3 is 15 residues long. To note about this clonotype: Its antigen is not known.

One entry per CDR3 protein, called by TCRdb with MiXCR from the 5' RACE reads. The profile covers about 110,000 distinct CDR3 sequences, with 15% to 20% appearing a single time and about 6% taken by the ten largest. The material sequenced was PBMCs or a T cell subset sorted from them (not recorded which). V is TRBV5-1 and J is TRBJ1-6; a weak D match, TRBD1 (5 bases). The origin of this receptor is a man aged 18 to 30 who had mild COVID-19 (a few samples of this study predate the infection). Cell type and time point are not known. The CDR3 sequence: CASSLGVTYNSPLHF. Written as DNA, the CDR3 is TGCGCCAGCAGCTTAGGGGTGACCTATAATTCACCCCTCCACTTT.